What follows are 12 T cell receptor beta chains derived from one specimen sequenced in a study of PD-1 blockade in classical Hodgkin lymphoma (dated by TCRdb to the early 2020s). Interpreted using the paper, the time point label stands for: cycle 1 day 1 (C1D1), immediately before nivolumab initiation. Every trial patient had relapsed following autologous stem cell transplantation, and prior brentuximab vedotin exposure was what differed among cohorts A, B and C. Library method: the immunoSEQ multiplex PCR assay. The source is immuneACCESS, and TCRdb retained only in-frame sequences with V and J called. Part of the clones is not carried over; for the studies checked, unresolved V genes explain less than half of this, and the remainder is unexplained. The sample table shows 43,000 or so clones, and about 73% are seen once. The ten largest clonotypes hold 8% to 13% of the sample. The sample here was peripheral blood mononuclear cells (PBMCs), taken at baseline. These TCRs come from a human donor with classical Hodgkin lymphoma.

The CDR3 DNA reads TGTGCCTGGAACTACCTAGGATCACCCCTCCACTTT. Translation gives CAWNYLGSPLHF. The rearrangement links TRBV30 to TRBJ1-6; D is uncertain. The CDR3 spans 12 residues. The germline V gene encodes CDR1 GTSNPN and CDR2 SVGIG (reference sequence). V lost 4 bases and J 10 bases, leaving 11 bases between the germline ends.

The rearrangement links TRBV9 to TRBJ2-1; the match to TRBD2 covers 9 bases. The ends lost 0 bases at V and 7 bases at J; junction bases unmatched: 5. Per the germline V gene, CDR1 is SGDLS and CDR2 is YYNGEE. The CDR3 extends over 15 amino acids. The CDR3 DNA reads as TGTGCCAGCAGCGTAGATGCGGGAGGGCGGAATGAGCAGTTCTTC. Translating it yields CASSVDAGGRNEQFF.

This clone is a singleton in its sample. The V gene is TRBV5-1, the J gene TRBJ1-5; possible D gene TRBD1, 5 bases. Germline CDR1 SGHRS, CDR2 YFSETQ. The CDR3 length is 13 residues. Trimming removed 4 bases from V and 4 bases from J, with 9 bases in between. The CDR3 is CASSREGNQPQHF. In DNA, the CDR3 is TGCGCCAGCAGCCGAGAGGGGAATCAGCCCCAGCATTTT.

The V gene is TRBV5-4, the J gene TRBJ1-4; 8 bases map to TRBD1. Per germline, CDR1 SGHNT and CDR2 YYREEE (reference sequence). With V trimmed by 4 bases and J by 1 base, 9 bases remained unmatched. The length of the CDR3 is 17 residues. CDR3 DNA: TGTGCCAGCAGCACCAATCCCGGGACAGGAACTAATGAAAAACTGTTTTTT. Protein: CASSTNPGTGTNEKLFF.

The J gene is TRBJ1-2, the V gene TRBV12-5, with D hard to call. Germline V CDR1 and CDR2: LGHNT, FRNRAP. V lost 2 bases to trimming and J lost 4 bases, with 8 bases between them. The CDR3 has 13 amino acids. As DNA, the CDR3 is TGTGCTAGTGGTTTGCACAGCTTCTATGGCTACACCTTC. Protein product: CASGLHSFYGYTF.

The genes are TRBV19 and TRBJ2-3, with 9 bases fitting TRBD1. Germline V gene lookup returns CDR1 LNHDA and CDR2 SQIVND (reference sequence). The CDR3 is made up of 14 amino acids. V shed 4 bases and J 4 bases; nucleotides not matched to a gene: 3. The CDR3 spells CASSTTGGADTQYF. The DNA of the CDR3 is TGTGCCAGTAGTACCACAGGGGGCGCAGATACGCAGTATTTT.

The rearrangement links TRBV10-2 to TRBJ2-1; D is undetermined. V was trimmed by 0 bases and J by 5 bases, leaving 14 bases between them. Germline CDR1 WSHSY, CDR2 SAAADI. This CDR3 is built from 16 residues. The DNA for the CDR3 is TGCGCCAGCAGTGAGTCGATTGTCCGCCCGAACAATGAGCAGTTCTTC. This translates into CASSESIVRPNNEQFF.

This clone was observed once. The CDR3 sequence: CASSYQGQGGTDGYTF. In DNA form, the CDR3 reads TGTGCCAGCAGTTACCAGGGACAGGGGGGTACTGATGGCTACACCTTC. V is TRBV6-5 and J is TRBJ1-2, with 11 bases matching TRBD1. The CDR3 extends over 16 amino acids. V shed 2 bases, J shed 6 bases, and the junction held 8 bases outside the gene matches. In germline, CDR1 is MNHEY, CDR2 SVGAGI.

For this clone: This may be a read error: a much more frequent sequence differs by one nucleotide. The sample contains more than one DNA sequence encoding this CDR3. This sequence joins TRBV11-2 and TRBJ2-7; TRBD1 matches at 9 bases. The V gene's germline CDR1 is SGHAT and CDR2 FQNNGV. The CDR3 totals 15 residues. The ends lost 2 bases at V and 2 bases at J; junction bases unmatched: 4. CDR3 sequence: CASSLTTGGTYEQYF. CDR3 in DNA: TGTGCCAGCAGCTTAACGACAGGGGGGACCTACGAGCAGTACTTC.

The chain employs TRBV7-2 and TRBJ2-1; no definite D call. Trimming removed 5 bases at V and 12 bases at J, with 14 bases between. The length of the CDR3 is 12 residues. Germline-derived CDR1 and CDR2 are SGHTA and FQGNSA. CDR3 DNA sequence: TGTGCCAGCAGCCAAGAGGTAGGAAGGCAGTTCTTC. Translated: CASSQEVGRQFF.

The rearrangement uses TRBV29-1 and TRBJ2-5, with unresolved D. The germline gives CDR1 SQVTM, CDR2 ANQGSEA. The CDR3 consists of 13 residues. Deletions cut 4 bases from V and 2 bases from J, with 11 bases between. The CDR3 here is CSVGSAKQETQYF. Here the CDR3 DNA reads TGCAGCGTTGGTTCAGCAAAACAAGAGACCCAGTACTTC.

This clone has more than one count but fewer than ten. The chain is built from TRBV11-2 and TRBJ1-4; D remains unclear. There are 15 residues in the CDR3. V lost 3 bases, J lost 7 bases, and 15 bases lay in between. Germline CDR1 reads SGHAT; CDR2 reads FQNNGV. The DNA of the CDR3 is TGTGCCAGCAGCTTGGACGGCCGGCGGCTTGAAAAACTGTTTTTT. Translation: CASSLDGRRLEKLFF.